These T cell receptor beta chains were read from a single sample in a study of T cell repertoires in cytomegalovirus infection. TCRdb recomputed calls from the reads with MiXCR, one row per CDR3 protein. The sample gives 250,000 to 300,000 distinct CDR3 sequences, about 25% of which show up once; approximately 15% is in the top ten. Sequenced material: PBMCs. These receptors came from a human donor in good health (CMV status not recorded). Some clones in this sample may be carry-over from other donors' samples. The CDR3 runs from the conserved cysteine through the conserved F or W. Fields, in order: V gene, clone size, J gene, D gene, CDR3 DNA, CDR3 protein. A D gene is named only where the DNA matches it firmly. Clone size appears in some rows only: once, few, many, or a class for an expanded clone.

TRBV5-1,few,TRBJ1-4,NA,TGCGCCAGCAGCTTTGGACAGACTAATGAAAAACTGTTTTTT,CASSFGQTNEKLFF
TRBV7-2,many,TRBJ2-5,NA,TGTGCCAGCAGCTTAGTATCGGCAGGGAGAGGCCAAGAGACCCAGTACTTC,CASSLVSAGRGQETQYF
TRBV10-3,once,TRBJ2-7,TRBD1,TGTGCCATCAGTGTAGGACAGGGTATCGACGAGCAGTACTTC,CAISVGQGIDEQYF
TRBV24-1,NA,TRBJ2-1,TRBD2,TGTGCCACCAGTGATTCGGGAGGGTACAATGAGCAGTTCTTC,CATSDSGGYNEQFF
TRBV11-3,NA,TRBJ1-1,TRBD1,TGTGCCAGCAGCTTAGATCGGGGACAGGACGCTTTCTTT,CASSLDRGQDAFF
TRBV28,NA,TRBJ1-2,NA,TGTGCCAGCAGTCCCCCGGCAGCTAGATATGGCTACACCTTC,CASSPPAARYGYTF
TRBV5-1,NA,TRBJ1-1,TRBD1,TGCGCCAGCAGCGATTCGAGACAGGGTAGGAGCACTGAAGCTTTCTTT,CASSDSRQGRSTEAFF
TRBV7-7,many,TRBJ2-1,NA,TGTGCCAGCAGCCCATCATTGGGGTTCAATGAGCAGTTCTTC,CASSPSLGFNEQFF
TRBV18,few,TRBJ2-2,NA,TGTGCCAGCTCACCCCCTGGAGGGCCCCGCATCACCGGGGAGCTGTTTTTT,CASSPPGGPRITGELFF
TRBV7-2,many,TRBJ2-3,TRBD2,TGTGCCAGCAGCGGCATCTCTAGCGGGGGCAGCACAGATACGCAGTATTTT,CASSGISSGGSTDTQYF
TRBV4-2,many,TRBJ2-1,NA,TGTGCCAGCAGCCAAGGACCAACACGGTTGGAGCAGTTCTTC,CASSQGPTRLEQFF
TRBV28,once,TRBJ2-5,NA,TGTGCCAGCAGTTTAGGTCATTTAGAAGAGACCCAGTACTTC,CASSLGHLEETQYF
TRBV19,NA,TRBJ2-7,NA,TGTGCCAGTAGGGGGACGGGCTCCTACGAGCAGTACTTC,CASRGTGSYEQYF
TRBV11-2,NA,TRBJ2-5,NA,TGTGCCAGCAGCCCCTACGCCGTCGGGGGCCAGTACTTC,CASSPYAVGGQYF
TRBV6-2/TRBV6-3,few,TRBJ2-7,TRBD1,TGTGCCAGCAGTTCCATCCCGGGACAGGGGATTCACTTGCCGTACTTC,CASSSIPGQGIHLPYF
TRBV12-3/TRBV12-4,NA,TRBJ1-2,NA,TGTGCCAGCAGTTTAGGGAGCGGACAGAACTATGGCTACACCTTC,CASSLGSGQNYGYTF
TRBV7-2,many,TRBJ2-7,NA,TGTGCCAGCAGCTTAGAGCTTGATGGCGAGCAGTACTTC,CASSLELDGEQYF
TRBV19,NA,TRBJ1-4,NA,TGTGCCAGTAGTATGCCGCTCTCAAGAGGGGAAAAACTGTTTTTT,CASSMPLSRGEKLFF
TRBV7-2,NA,TRBJ1-5,NA,TGTGCCAGCAGGGTCGTCCCCGAGAGCAATCAGCCCCAGCATTTT,CASRVVPESNQPQHF
TRBV28,many,TRBJ2-3,NA,TGTGCCAGCGAAGCGCCTCCACGGTATACGCAGTATTTT,CASEAPPRYTQYF
TRBV12-3/TRBV12-4,NA,TRBJ2-2,NA,TGTGCCAGCAGGCCCGATAGGGGGGGGAACACCGGGGAGCTGTTTTTT,CASRPDRGGNTGELFF
TRBV10-3,NA,TRBJ2-2,NA,TGTGCCATCAGTGAGTTCGTAAACACCGGGGAGCTGTTTTTT,CAISEFVNTGELFF
TRBV14,few,TRBJ1-6,NA,TGTGCCAGCAGCAGTATCGGCAGGGCTAATTCACCCCTCCACTTT,CASSSIGRANSPLHF
TRBV20-1,few,TRBJ2-7,NA,TGCAGTGTTAGTGGTGCGGCCTACGAGCAGTACTTC,CSVSGAAYEQYF